This is a list of T cell receptor beta chains from one sample in a study of shared clonotypes between healthy human individuals. The table came from immunoSEQ multiplex PCR; TCRdb's copy has only in-frame clones and leaves some out. The table shows approximately 530,000 clones, with 90% to 97% occurring only once. Sequenced material: naive CD4+ T cells sorted from blood. The receptor set was obtained from a woman in her twenties or thirties in good health. Both conserved end residues are part of each CDR3.

TRBV10-2,CASSGGPSVGQYF
TRBV11-1,CASSRRGGQETQYF
TRBV18,CASSPGGGRSGTYEQYF
TRBV5-8,CASSYETTGPTGNQPQHF
TRBV19,CASSIERVTKNIQYF
TRBV19,CASSIDEGNQPQHF
TRBV19,CASSSLAGISYNEQFF
TRBV19,CASSMPVEWGYEQFF
TRBV23-1,CATPGQGNQPQHF
TRBV5-5,CASSPRPGGEQYF
TRBV7-8,CASSRHLGQGQGYTF
TRBV25-1,CASSESVGQTSTDTQYF
TRBV7-8,CASSLDPDSYEQYF
TRBV7-3,CASSSSGPGNNSPLHF
TRBV27,CASSETGQGPYEQYF
TRBV10-1,CASSPGQRSGEQYF
TRBV28,CAIRAQRSINTEAFF
TRBV7-7,CASSLGVAATGELFF
TRBV7-8,CASSLAGEVNNEKLFF
TRBV5-1,CASSLALNEQFF
TRBV6-1,CASSAGQGGLNIQYF
TRBV28,CASSLSGLAKNIQYF
TRBV19,CASTSRRGELFF
TRBV2,CASSEAELAYEQYF
TRBV9,CASSVLGGPTGELFF
TRBV5-1,CASSTDRVRETQYF
TRBV4-1,CASSRLVDSPLHF
TRBV4-2,CASSQGGTSSIYEQYF
TRBV4-1,CASSQDEGGGPYNEQFF
TRBV27,CASSFLSGQETQYF
TRBV11-2,CASSRLGQMNTEAFF
TRBV7-3,CASSWGLAGGYEQYF
TRBV11-2,CASSLLTGVRVHEQYF
TRBV7-3,CASSDSGLTQYF
TRBV19,CASSIVLEGTDTQYF
TRBV2,CASRDLSYEQYF
TRBV5-1,CASSLETGRELFF
TRBV9,CASSPISGWEGTDTQYF
TRBV2,CASTVRLAGGETQYF
TRBV2,CASTQVIYEQYF
TRBV30,CAWSGGGSRYEQYF
TRBV4-1,CASRQRIRTDTQYF
TRBV11-2,CASSLGGIGGMNIQYF
TRBV10-3,CAISGTEGEAFF
TRBV9,CASSVGLELPYEQYF
TRBV10-3,CAISVLGGETQYF
TRBV5-1,CASSPRGTPPYNEQFF
TRBV11-2,CASSRPGEAKNIQYF
TRBV11-1,CASSLAGSGNAGELFF
TRBV7-9,CASSTSGRQFF
TRBV6-5,CASLGGGSYAFF